This T cell receptor beta chain was recovered during a study of shared T cell receptors in the human thymus. CDR1 SGHRS and CDR2 YFSETQ come from the germline V gene. V was shortened by 2 bases and J by 0 bases, with 15 bases between the two germline ends. The CDR3 is 18 residues long. Profiled with immunoSEQ multiplex PCR; TCRdb holds only in-frame clones, not every one. The sample carries about 660,000 clones, 70% to 90% recorded once. The same data also went into a second study, on human thymus T cells.

Sequencing used thymocytes. The clonotype comes from a boy in the first two years of life with a congenital heart defect. The rearrangement joins TRBV5-1 to TRBJ2-6, with D maybe TRBD1 (5 bases). The CDR3 spells CASSFVTTGISGANVLTF. CDR3 coding DNA: TGCGCCAGCAGCTTTGTTACCACAGGAATCTCTGGGGCCAACGTCCTGACTTTC.